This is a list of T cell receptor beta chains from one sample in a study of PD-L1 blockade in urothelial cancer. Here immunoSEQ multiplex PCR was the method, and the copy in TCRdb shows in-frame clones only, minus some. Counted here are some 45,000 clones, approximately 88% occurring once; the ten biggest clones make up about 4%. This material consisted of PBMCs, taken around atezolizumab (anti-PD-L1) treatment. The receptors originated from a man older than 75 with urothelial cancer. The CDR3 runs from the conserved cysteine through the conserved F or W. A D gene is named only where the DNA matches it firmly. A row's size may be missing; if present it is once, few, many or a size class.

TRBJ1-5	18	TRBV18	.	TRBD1	CASSPRRGAIFSNQPQHF	TGTGCCAGCTCACCACGCAGGGGGGCTATTTTTAGCAATCAGCCCCAGCATTTT
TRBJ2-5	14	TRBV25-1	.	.	CASSETGRFGTQYF	TGTGCCAGCAGTGAAACGGGTCGGTTTGGGACCCAGTACTTC
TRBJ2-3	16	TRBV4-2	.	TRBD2	CASSPLVAGITDTQYF	TGTGCCAGCAGCCCCTTGGTAGCGGGAATCACAGATACGCAGTATTTT
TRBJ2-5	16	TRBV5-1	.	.	CASSLADRGRQETQYF	TGCGCCAGCAGCTTGGCCGATCGTGGCCGACAAGAGACCCAGTACTTC
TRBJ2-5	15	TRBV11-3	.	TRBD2	CASSFSRGRVSGQYF	TGTGCCAGCAGCTTCTCCCGCGGGAGAGTGTCCGGCCAGTACTTC
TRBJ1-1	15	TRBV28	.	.	CASKAGDNRNTEAFF	TGTGCCAGCAAGGCGGGGGACAACCGGAACACTGAAGCTTTCTTT
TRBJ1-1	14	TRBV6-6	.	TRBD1	CASSYTDRVVGAFF	TGTGCCAGCAGTTACACGGACAGGGTGGTAGGAGCTTTCTTT
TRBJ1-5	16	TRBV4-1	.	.	CASSQDRYGGIEPQHF	TGCGCCAGCAGCCAAGACCGTTACGGGGGGATTGAGCCCCAGCATTTT
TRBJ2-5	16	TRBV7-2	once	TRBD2	CASSLEFGGGQETQYF	TGTGCCAGCAGCTTAGAGTTTGGCGGGGGTCAAGAGACCCAGTACTTC
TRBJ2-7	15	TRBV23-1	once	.	CASSHLAPTRDEQYF	TGCGCCAGCAGTCATCTGGCCCCGACTCGGGACGAGCAGTACTTC
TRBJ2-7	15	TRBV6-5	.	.	CASSPVGSGDYEQYF	TGTGCCAGCAGCCCCGTGGGTAGCGGCGACTACGAGCAGTACTTC
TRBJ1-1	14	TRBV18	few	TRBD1	CASSGGQATIEAFF	TGTGCCAGCTCCGGTGGACAGGCCACGATTGAAGCTTTCTTT
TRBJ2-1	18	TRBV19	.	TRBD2	CASSIVPPGLAFYNEQFF	TGTGCCAGTAGTATAGTTCCTCCGGGACTAGCTTTCTACAATGAGCAGTTCTTC
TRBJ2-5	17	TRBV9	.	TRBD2	CASSGGPVTSGKETQYF	TGTGCCAGCAGCGGAGGGCCCGTGACTAGCGGAAAAGAGACCCAGTACTTC
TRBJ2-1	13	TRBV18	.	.	CASCSRSDNEQFF	TGTGCCAGCTGTAGTCGGAGCGACAATGAGCAGTTCTTC